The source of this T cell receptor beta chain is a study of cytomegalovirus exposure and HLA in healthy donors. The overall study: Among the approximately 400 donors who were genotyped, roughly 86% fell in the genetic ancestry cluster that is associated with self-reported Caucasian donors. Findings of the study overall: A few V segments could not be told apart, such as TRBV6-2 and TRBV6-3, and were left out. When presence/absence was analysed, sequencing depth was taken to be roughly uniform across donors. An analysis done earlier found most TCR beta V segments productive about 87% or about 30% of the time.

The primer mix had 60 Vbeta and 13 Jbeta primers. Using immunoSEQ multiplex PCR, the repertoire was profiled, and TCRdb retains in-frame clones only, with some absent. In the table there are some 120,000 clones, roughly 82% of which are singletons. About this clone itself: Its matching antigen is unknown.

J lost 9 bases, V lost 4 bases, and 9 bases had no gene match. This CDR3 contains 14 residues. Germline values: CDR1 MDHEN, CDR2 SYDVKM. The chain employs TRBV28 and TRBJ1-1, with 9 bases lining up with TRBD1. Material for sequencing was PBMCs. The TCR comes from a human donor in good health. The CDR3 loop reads CASSWRDRALQAFF. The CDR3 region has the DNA TGTGCCAGCAGTTGGAGGGACAGGGCCCTCCAAGCTTTCTTT.